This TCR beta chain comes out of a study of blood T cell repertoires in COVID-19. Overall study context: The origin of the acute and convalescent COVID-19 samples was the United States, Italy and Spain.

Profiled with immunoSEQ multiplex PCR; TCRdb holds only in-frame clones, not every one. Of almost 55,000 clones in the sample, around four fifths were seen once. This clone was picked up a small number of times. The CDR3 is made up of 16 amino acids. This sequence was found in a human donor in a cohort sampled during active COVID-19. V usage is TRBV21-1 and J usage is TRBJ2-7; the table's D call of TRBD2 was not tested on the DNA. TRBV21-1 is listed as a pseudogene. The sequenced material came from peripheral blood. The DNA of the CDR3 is TGTGCCAGCAGCTCTACGCCCGGGTCTACAAGCGACGAGCAGTACTTC. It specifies CASSSTPGSTSDEQYF.